The sequence of this TCR beta chain was determined in a study of blood T cell repertoires in COVID-19. Clones were sequenced by immunoSEQ multiplex PCR, and TCRdb holds only the in-frame ones, with some missing. Of about 270,000 clones listed, around 87% are singletons. This TCR derives from a young woman who had recovered from COVID-19. Sequencing was done on a sample of PBMCs or T cells enriched from blood (not recorded which).

The CDR3, as DNA: TGTGCCAGCAGTGAAGGACTCTATGGCTACACCTTC. It yields the protein CASSEGLYGYTF. The chain links TRBV2 to TRBJ1-2, with no clear D. Germline loops: CDR1 SNHLY, CDR2 FYNNEI. The CDR3 loop spans 12 amino acids. The germline V and J ends were trimmed by 1 base and 4 bases, with 4 bases remaining between them.